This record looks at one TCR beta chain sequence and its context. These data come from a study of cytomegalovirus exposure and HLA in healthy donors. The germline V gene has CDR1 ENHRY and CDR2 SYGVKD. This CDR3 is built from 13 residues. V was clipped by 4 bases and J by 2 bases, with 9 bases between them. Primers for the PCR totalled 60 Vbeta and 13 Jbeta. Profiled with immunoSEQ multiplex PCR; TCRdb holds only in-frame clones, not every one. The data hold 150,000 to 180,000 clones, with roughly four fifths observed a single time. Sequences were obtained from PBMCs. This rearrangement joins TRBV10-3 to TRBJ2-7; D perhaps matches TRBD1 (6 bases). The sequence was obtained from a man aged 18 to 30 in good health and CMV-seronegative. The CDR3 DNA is TGTGCCATCAGTGGGGCAGGGGCCTACGAGCAGTACTTC. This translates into CAISGAGAYEQYF.